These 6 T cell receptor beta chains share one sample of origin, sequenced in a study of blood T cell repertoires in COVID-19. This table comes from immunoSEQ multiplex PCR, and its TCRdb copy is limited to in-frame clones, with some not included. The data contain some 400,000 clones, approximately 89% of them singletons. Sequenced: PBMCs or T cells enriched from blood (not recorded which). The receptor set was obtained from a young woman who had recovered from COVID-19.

CDR3 sequence (DNA): TGTGCCAGCAGCTTAGGGGGGGCGAATAACTATGGCTACACCTTC. This translates into CASSLGGANNYGYTF. The genes are TRBV7-3 and TRBJ1-2; a weak D match, TRBD1 (6 bases). The CDR3 spans 15 residues. Germline lookup yields CDR1 SGHTA and CDR2 FQGTGA. Trimming shortened V by 2 bases and J by 1 base, and 11 bases separated the two germline ends.

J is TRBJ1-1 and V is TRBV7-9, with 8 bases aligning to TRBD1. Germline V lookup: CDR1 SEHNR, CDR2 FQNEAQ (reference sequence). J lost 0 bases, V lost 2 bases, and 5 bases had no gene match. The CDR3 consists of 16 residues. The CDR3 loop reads CASSLRTGSMNTEAFF. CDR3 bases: TGTGCCAGCAGCTTAAGGACAGGGTCCATGAACACTGAAGCTTTCTTT.

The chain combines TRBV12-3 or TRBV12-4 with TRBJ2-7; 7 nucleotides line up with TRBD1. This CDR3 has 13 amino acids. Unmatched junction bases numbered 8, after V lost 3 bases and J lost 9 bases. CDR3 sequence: CASSFRQGRGQYF. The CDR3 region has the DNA TGTGCCAGCAGTTTCAGACAGGGCAGGGGGCAGTACTTC.

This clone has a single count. The CDR3 DNA follows: TGTGCCAGTTCAGGGGGCTCTCACTATGGCTACACCTTC. It codes for CASSGGSHYGYTF. The J gene is TRBJ1-2, the V gene TRBV6-5; 8 nucleotides match TRBD1. The CDR3 contains 13 residues. V lost 9 bases, J lost 3 bases, and 6 bases stayed unmatched. Germline V CDR1 and CDR2: MNHEY, SVGAGI.

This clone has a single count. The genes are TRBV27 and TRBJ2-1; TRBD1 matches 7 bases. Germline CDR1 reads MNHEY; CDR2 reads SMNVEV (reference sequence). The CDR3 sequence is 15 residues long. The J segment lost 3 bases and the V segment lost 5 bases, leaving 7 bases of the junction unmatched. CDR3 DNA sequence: TGTGCCAGCAGTGTAATAGGGGGCTACTACAATGAGCAGTTCTTC. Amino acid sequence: CASSVIGGYYNEQFF.

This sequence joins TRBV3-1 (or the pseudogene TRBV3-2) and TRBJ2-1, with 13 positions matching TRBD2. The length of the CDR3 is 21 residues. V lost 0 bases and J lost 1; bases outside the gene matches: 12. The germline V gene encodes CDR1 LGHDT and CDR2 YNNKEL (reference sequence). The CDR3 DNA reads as TGTGCCAGCAGCCAAGAAACGACTAGCGGGAGGCCCGGATCGTCCTACAATGAGCAGTTCTTC. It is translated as CASSQETTSGRPGSSYNEQFF.